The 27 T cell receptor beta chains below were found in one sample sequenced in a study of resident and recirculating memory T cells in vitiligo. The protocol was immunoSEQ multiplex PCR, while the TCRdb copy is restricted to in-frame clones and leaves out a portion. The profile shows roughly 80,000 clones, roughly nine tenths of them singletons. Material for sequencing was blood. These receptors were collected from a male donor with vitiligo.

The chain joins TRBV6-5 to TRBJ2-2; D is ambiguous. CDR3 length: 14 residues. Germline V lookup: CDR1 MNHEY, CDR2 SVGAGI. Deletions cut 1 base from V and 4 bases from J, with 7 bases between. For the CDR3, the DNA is TGTGCCAGCAGTTACTTTATCGGCACCGGGGAGCTGTTTTTT. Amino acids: CASSYFIGTGELFF.

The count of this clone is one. CDR3 sequence (DNA): TGTGCCAGCAGGGACACAGGGGGAGGTGCCTATGGCTACACCTTC. It specifies CASRDTGGGAYGYTF. The chain combines TRBV2 with TRBJ1-2; TRBD1 matches at 8 bases. The CDR3 consists of 15 residues. In germline, CDR1 is SNHLY, CDR2 FYNNEI. J was trimmed by 4 bases and V by 6 bases; bases with no gene match: 10.

CDR3 protein: CASSQDIGGSEQYF. CDR3 nucleotide sequence: TGTGCCAGCAGCCAAGATATCGGGGGTAGCGAGCAGTACTTC. V is TRBV14 and J is TRBJ2-7, with a weak D call TRBD2 (6 bases). Germline V gene data show CDR1 as SGHDN and CDR2 as FVKESK. The CDR3 length is 14 residues. Trimming removed 0 bases at V and 6 bases at J, with 12 bases between.

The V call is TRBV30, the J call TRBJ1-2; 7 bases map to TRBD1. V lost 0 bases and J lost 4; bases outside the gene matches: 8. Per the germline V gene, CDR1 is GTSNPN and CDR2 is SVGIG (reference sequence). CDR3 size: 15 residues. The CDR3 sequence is CAWSVGGQRVYGYTF. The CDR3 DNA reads TGTGCCTGGAGTGTAGGGGGACAGAGGGTCTATGGCTACACCTTC.

The DNA of the CDR3 is TGTGCCTGGAGTATTGAACAGACCACTGAAGCTTTCTTT. The encoded protein is CAWSIEQTTEAFF. V and J are TRBV30 and TRBJ1-1; D is uncertain. The CDR3 consists of 13 residues. The germline V gene encodes CDR1 GTSNPN and CDR2 SVGIG (reference sequence). V dropped 2 bases and J dropped 4 bases, with 11 bases sitting between them. Full variable domain (remainder filled in from reference TRBV30 and TRBJ1-1): SQTIHQWPATLVQPVGSPLSLECTVEGTSNPNLYWYRQAAGRGLQLLFYSVGIGQISSEVPQNLSASRPQDRQFILSSKKLLLSDSGFYLCAWSIEQTTEAFFGQGTRLTVV.

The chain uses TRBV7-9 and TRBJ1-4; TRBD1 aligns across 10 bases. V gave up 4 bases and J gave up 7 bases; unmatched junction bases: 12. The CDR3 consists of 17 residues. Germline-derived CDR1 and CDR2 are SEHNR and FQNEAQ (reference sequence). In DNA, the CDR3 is TGTGCCAGCAGCTCACCCCCTGACAGGGGGCGAGGTGAAAAACTGTTTTTT. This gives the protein CASSSPPDRGRGEKLFF.

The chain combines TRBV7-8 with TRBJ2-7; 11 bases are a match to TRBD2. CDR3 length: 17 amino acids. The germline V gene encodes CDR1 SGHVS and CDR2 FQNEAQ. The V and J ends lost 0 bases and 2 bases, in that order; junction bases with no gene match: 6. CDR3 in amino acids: CASSLALTSGRPYEQYF. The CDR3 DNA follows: TGTGCCAGCAGCTTAGCGTTAACTAGCGGGAGACCCTACGAGCAGTACTTC. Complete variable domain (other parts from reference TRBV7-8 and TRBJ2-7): GAGVSQSPRYKVAKRGQDVALRCDPISGHVSLFWYQQALGQGPEFLTYFQNEAQLDKSGLPSDRFFAERPEGSVSTLKIQRTQQEDSAVYLCASSLALTSGRPYEQYFGPGTRLTVT.

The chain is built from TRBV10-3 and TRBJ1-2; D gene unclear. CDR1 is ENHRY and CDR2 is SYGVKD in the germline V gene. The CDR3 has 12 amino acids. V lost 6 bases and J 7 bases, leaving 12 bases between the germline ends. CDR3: CAISVDEAGYTF. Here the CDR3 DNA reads TGTGCCATCAGCGTGGATGAGGCTGGCTACACCTTC.

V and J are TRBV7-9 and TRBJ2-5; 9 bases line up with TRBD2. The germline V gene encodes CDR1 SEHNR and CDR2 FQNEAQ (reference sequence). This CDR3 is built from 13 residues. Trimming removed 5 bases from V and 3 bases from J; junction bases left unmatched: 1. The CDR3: CASSRGREETQYF. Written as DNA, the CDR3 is TGTGCCAGCAGCCGCGGGAGGGAAGAGACCCAGTACTTC.

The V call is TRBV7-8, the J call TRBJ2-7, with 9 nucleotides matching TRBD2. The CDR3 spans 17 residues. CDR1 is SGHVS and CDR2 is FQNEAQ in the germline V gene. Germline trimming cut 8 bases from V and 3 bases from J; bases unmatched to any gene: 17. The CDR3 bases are TGTGCCAGCGGCGCCTCCGGGGCTAGCGGGATACTCTACGAGCAGTACTTC. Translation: CASGASGASGILYEQYF.

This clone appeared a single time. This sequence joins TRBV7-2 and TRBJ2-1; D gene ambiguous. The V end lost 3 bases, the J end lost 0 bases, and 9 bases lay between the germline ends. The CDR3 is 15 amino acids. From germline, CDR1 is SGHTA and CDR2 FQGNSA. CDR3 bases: TGTGCCAGCAGCTTTTCCCCTCGCTCCTACAATGAGCAGTTCTTC. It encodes CASSFSPRSYNEQFF.

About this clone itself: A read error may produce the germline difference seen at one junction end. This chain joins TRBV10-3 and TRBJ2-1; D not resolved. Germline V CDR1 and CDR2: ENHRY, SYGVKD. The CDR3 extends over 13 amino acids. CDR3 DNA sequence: TGTGCCATCACACTTCGTTCGTTCAATGAGCAATTCTTC. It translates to CAITLRSFNEQFF.

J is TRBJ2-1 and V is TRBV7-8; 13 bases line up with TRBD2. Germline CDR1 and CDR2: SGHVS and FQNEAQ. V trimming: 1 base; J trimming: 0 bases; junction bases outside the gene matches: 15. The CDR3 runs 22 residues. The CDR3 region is CASSLVWAAPGLAGRSYNEQFF. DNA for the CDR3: TGTGCCAGCAGCTTAGTTTGGGCGGCCCCGGGACTAGCGGGACGCTCCTACAATGAGCAGTTCTTC.

The CDR3 region has the DNA TGTGCCAGTAGTATCCTTCCCGGCGGAACTGAAGCTTTCTTT. Translating it yields CASSILPGGTEAFF. The chain has TRBV19 and TRBJ1-1; D gene uncertain. Germline CDR1 and CDR2: LNHDA and SQIVND (reference sequence). V dropped 3 bases and J dropped 5 bases, with 13 bases sitting between them. This CDR3 is built from 14 residues. Using reference TRBV19 and TRBJ1-1 for the parts outside the CDR3, the full variable domain is DGGITQSPKYLFRKEGQNVTLSCEQNLNHDAMYWYRQDPGQGLRLIYYSQIVNDFQKGDIAEGYSVSREKKESFPLTVTSAQKNPTAFYLCASSILPGGTEAFFGQGTRLTVV.

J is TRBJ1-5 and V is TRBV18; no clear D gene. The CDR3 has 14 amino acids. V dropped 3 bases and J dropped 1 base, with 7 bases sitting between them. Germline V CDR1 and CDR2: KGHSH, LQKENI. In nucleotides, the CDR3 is TGTGCCAGCTCACCGCGGCCAAGCAATCAGCCCCAGCATTTT. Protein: CASSPRPSNQPQHF.

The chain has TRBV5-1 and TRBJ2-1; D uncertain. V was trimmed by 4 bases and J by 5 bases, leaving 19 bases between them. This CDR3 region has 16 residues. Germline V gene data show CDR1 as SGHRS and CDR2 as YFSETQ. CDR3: CASSQEVAKTDNEQFF. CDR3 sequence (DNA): TGCGCCAGCAGCCAGGAAGTGGCTAAAACGGACAATGAGCAGTTCTTC.

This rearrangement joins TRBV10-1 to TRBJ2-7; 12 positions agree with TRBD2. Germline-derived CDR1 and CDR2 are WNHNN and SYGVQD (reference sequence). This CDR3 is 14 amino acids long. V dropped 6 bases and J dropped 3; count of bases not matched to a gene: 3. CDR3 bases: TGCGCCAGCAGCCCTAGCGGGAGGGACTACGAGCAGTACTTC. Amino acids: CASSPSGRDYEQYF.

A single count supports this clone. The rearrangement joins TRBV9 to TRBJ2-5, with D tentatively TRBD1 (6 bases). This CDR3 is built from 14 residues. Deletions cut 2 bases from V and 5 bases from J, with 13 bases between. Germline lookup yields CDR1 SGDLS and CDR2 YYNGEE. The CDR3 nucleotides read TGTGCCAGCAGCGTTCGCAGGGGAGACGAGACCCAGTACTTC. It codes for CASSVRRGDETQYF.

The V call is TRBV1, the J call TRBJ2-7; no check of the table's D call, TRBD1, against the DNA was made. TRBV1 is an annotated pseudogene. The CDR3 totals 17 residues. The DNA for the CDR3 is TGCAGGACGACAGGGGGCACGGACTATTGGGACTCCTACGAGCAGTACTTC. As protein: CRTTGGTDYWDSYEQYF.

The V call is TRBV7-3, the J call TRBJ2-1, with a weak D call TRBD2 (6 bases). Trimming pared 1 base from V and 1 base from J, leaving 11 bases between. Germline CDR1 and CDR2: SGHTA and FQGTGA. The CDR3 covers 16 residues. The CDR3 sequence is CASSLMSGVSYNEQFF. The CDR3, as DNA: TGTGCCAGCAGCTTAATGTCGGGAGTTTCCTACAATGAGCAGTTCTTC.

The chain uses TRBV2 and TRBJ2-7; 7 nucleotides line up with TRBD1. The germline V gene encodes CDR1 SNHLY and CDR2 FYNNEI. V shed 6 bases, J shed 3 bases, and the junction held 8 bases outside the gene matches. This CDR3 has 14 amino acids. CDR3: CASSLWGQNYEQYF. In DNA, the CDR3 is TGTGCCAGCAGCCTCTGGGGACAGAACTACGAGCAGTACTTC. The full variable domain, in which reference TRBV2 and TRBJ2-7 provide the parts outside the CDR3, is EPEVTQTPSHQVTQMGQEVILRCVPISNHLYFYWYRQILGQKVEFLVSFYNNEISEKSEIFDDQFSVERPDGSNFTLKIRSTKLEDSAMYFCASSLWGQNYEQYFGPGTRLTVT.

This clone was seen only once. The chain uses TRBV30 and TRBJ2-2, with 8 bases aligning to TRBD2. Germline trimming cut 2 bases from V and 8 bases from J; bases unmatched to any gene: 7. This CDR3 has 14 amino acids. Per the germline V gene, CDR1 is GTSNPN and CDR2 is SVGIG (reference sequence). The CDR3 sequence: CAWSSGTSTGELFF. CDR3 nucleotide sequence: TGTGCCTGGAGTTCCGGGACTAGTACTGGGGAGCTGTTTTTT.

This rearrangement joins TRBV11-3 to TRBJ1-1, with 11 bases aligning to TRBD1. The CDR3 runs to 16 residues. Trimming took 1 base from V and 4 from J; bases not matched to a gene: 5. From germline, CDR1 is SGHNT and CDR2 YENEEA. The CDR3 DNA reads TGTGCCAGCAGCTTAGTGGACAGGGGGCGAGGCACTGAAGCTTTCTTT. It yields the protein CASSLVDRGRGTEAFF.

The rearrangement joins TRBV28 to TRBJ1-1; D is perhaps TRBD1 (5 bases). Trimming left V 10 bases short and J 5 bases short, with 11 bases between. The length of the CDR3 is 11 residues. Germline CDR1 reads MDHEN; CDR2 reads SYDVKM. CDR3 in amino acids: CATGGNTEAFF. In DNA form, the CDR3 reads TGTGCCACTGGGGGGAATACTGAAGCTTTCTTT.

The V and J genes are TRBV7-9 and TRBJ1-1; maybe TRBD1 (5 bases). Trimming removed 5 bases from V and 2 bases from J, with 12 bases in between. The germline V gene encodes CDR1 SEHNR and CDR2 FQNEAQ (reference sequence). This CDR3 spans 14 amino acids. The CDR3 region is CASSPQGRNTEAFF. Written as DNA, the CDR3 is TGTGCCAGCAGCCCGCAGGGAAGAAACACTGAAGCTTTCTTT.

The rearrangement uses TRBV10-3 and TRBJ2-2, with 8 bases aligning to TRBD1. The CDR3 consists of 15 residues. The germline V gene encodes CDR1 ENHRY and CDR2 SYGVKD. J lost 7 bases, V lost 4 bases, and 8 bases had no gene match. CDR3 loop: CAISVSGTGGGELFF. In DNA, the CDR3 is TGTGCCATCAGTGTATCCGGGACAGGCGGCGGGGAGCTGTTTTTT.

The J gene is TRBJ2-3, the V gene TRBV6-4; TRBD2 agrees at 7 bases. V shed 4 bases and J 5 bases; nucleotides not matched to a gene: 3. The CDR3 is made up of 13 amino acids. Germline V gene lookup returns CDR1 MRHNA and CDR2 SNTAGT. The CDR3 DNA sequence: TGTGCCAGCAGTGTCATAGCGGGAGATACGCAGTATTTT. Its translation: CASSVIAGDTQYF.